Listed here are 21 T cell receptor beta chains from one sample, sequenced in a study of cytotoxic CD8 clonotypes in ibrutinib-treated CLL. Libraries were prepared by immunoSEQ multiplex PCR; TCRdb keeps only in-frame clonotypes and omits some of them. The sample shows a few hundred thousand clones, about 64% of them seen only once. This specimen was PBMCs, taken after 36 months of ibrutinib treatment. The receptors were gathered from a human donor with chronic lymphocytic leukemia.

This clone was observed a handful of times. This specimen includes other DNA sequences encoding the same CDR3. The chain combines TRBV7-8 with TRBJ1-3, with D uncertain. Deletions cut 0 bases from V and 1 base from J, with 13 bases between. The CDR3 is made up of 17 amino acids. CDR1 and CDR2 (germline): SGHVS, FQNEAQ. CDR3 coding DNA: TGTGCCAGCAGCTTAGCGTCTTTCCAGTCGTCTGGAAACACCATATATTTT. Translation: CASSLASFQSSGNTIYF. Full variable domain (outside the CDR3, taken from reference TRBV7-8 and TRBJ1-3): GAGVSQSPRYKVAKRGQDVALRCDPISGHVSLFWYQQALGQGPEFLTYFQNEAQLDKSGLPSDRFFAERPEGSVSTLKIQRTQQEDSAVYLCASSLASFQSSGNTIYFGEGSWLTVV.

The chain joins TRBV9 to TRBJ1-1, with a possible D match to TRBD1 (5 bases). V lost 5 bases and J 4 bases, leaving 15 bases between the germline ends. The CDR3 runs to 14 residues. Germline V gene data show CDR1 as SGDLS and CDR2 as YYNGEE. The CDR3 DNA sequence: TGTGCCAGCAGTGCAACTTCAGGGACCACTGAAGCTTTCTTT. Its protein is CASSATSGTTEAFF.

V is TRBV7-2 and J is TRBJ2-1; 9 positions agree with TRBD2. V shed 8 bases, J shed 5 bases, and the junction held 4 bases outside the gene matches. The CDR3 spans 13 residues. CDR1 SGHTA and CDR2 FQGNSA come from the germline V gene. DNA for the CDR3: TGTGCCAGCGCCCCTAGCGGGAACAATGAGCAGTTCTTC. Translating it yields CASAPSGNNEQFF.

The CDR3 protein is CASSLDWLQYYEQYF. The CDR3, as DNA: TGCGCCAGCAGCTTGGACTGGTTGCAGTACTACGAGCAGTACTTC. The chain carries TRBV5-1 and TRBJ2-7; D gene ambiguous. Trimming took 0 bases from V and 3 from J, leaving 13 bases between them. CDR3 length: 15 amino acids. CDR1 and CDR2 (germline): SGHRS, YFSETQ.

A word on this clone: The junction departs from the called germline gene at one end, perhaps through a read error. The rearrangement joins TRBV5-1 to TRBJ2-7; 7 nucleotides line up with TRBD1. The germline gives CDR1 SGHRS, CDR2 YFSETQ. The CDR3 covers 13 residues. CDR3 amino acids: CASSLQGQRDVDF. The CDR3 DNA follows: TGCGCCAGCAGCTTGCAGGGACAGCGCGATGTAGACTTC.

This clone was counted between two and nine times. V usage is TRBV4-2 and J usage is TRBJ1-2, with a tentative D call TRBD1 (5 bases). In germline, CDR1 is LGHNA, CDR2 YNFKEQ. The CDR3 runs 14 residues. V shed 0 bases and J shed 5 bases, with 10 bases lying between them. For the CDR3, the DNA is TGTGCCAGCAGCCAAGAGAGGGGATTATATGGCTACACCTTC. Residues: CASSQERGLYGYTF.

The V call is TRBV5-4, the J call TRBJ2-3, with 8 bases lining up with TRBD2. The V segment lost 2 bases and the J segment 3 bases; nucleotides outside the gene matches: 2. The CDR3 covers 14 residues. Germline CDR1 reads SGHNT; CDR2 reads YYREEE (reference sequence). CDR3 in DNA: TGTGCCAGCAGCTTCGGGGGGGGGACAGATACGCAGTATTTT. This translates into CASSFGGGTDTQYF.

The chain recombines TRBV27 with TRBJ2-1; a weak D match, TRBD1 (6 bases). V was clipped by 7 bases and J by 10 bases, with 17 bases between them. In germline, CDR1 is MNHEY, CDR2 SMNVEV (reference sequence). This CDR3 spans 13 amino acids. CDR3 nucleotide sequence: TGTGCCAGCACACAGGGACCCTTCGGGGAGCAGTTCTTC. It encodes CASTQGPFGEQFF.

The rearrangement uses TRBV7-9 and TRBJ1-2; perhaps TRBD1 as D (6 bases). The CDR3 has 16 amino acids. Germline values: CDR1 SEHNR, CDR2 FQNEAQ (reference sequence). Trimming took off 1 base at V and 2 bases at J, with 14 bases between the two ends. CDR3 amino acids: CASSLGLTGLNYGYTF. The CDR3 coding sequence is TGTGCCAGCAGCTTAGGCCTCACAGGGTTGAACTATGGCTACACCTTC.

The chain couples TRBV4-1 to TRBJ2-5; D is undetermined. Germline-derived CDR1 and CDR2 are MGHRA and YSYEKL. The length of the CDR3 is 16 residues. V lost 1 base and J 6 bases, leaving 18 bases between the germline ends. The CDR3 reads CASSQGVHAARKTQYF. The DNA of the CDR3 is TGCGCCAGCAGCCAAGGGGTGCACGCTGCTAGGAAGACCCAGTACTTC.

This clone was seen only once. The chain uses TRBV5-1 and TRBJ2-7; tentative D call: TRBD1 (5 bases). Germline V gene data show CDR1 as SGHRS and CDR2 as YFSETQ. The CDR3 runs to 13 residues. Trimming cost V 3 bases and J 7 bases, with 14 bases left between them. The CDR3 DNA sequence: TGCGCCAGCAGCTCAACGGACATTCAGGAGCAGTACTTC. Protein sequence: CASSSTDIQEQYF.

The chain has TRBV6-5 and TRBJ1-4; 9 positions match TRBD1. CDR1 is MNHEY, CDR2 SVGAGI, per germline. Trimming took 4 bases from V and 5 from J; bases not matched to a gene: 2. The CDR3 length is 14 residues. The CDR3 sequence is CASSLQGANEKLFF. The CDR3 DNA sequence: TGTGCCAGCAGTTTACAGGGGGCCAATGAAAAACTGTTTTTT.

This chain links TRBV21-1 with TRBJ2-5; the listed D gene, TRBD1, was not tested against the DNA. TRBV21-1 constitutes a pseudogene. This CDR3 region has 16 residues. CDR3 sequence: CASSKGGGAGEETQYF. CDR3 DNA sequence: TGTGCCAGCAGCAAAGGAGGTGGAGCAGGGGAGGAGACCCAGTACTTC.

This clone was found a few times. The chain uses TRBV7-8 and TRBJ1-6; D not resolved. The V gene lost 6 bases and the J gene lost 8 bases, with 14 bases spanning the gap. Germline assignment: CDR1 SGHVS and CDR2 FQNEAQ. This CDR3 comprises 14 residues. CDR3 DNA sequence: TGTGCCAGCAGACGTCCGGGAAACGATTCACCCCTCCACTTT. This sequence encodes CASRRPGNDSPLHF.

V usage is TRBV7-9 and J usage is TRBJ2-7; 11 nucleotides line up with TRBD2. This CDR3 is built from 13 residues. Trimming at V came to 4 bases and at J to 6 bases, leaving 2 bases not matched to a gene. The germline V gene has CDR1 SEHNR and CDR2 FQNEAQ (reference sequence). In DNA, the CDR3 is TGTGCCAGCAGCTGGCTAGCGGGGGGCGAGCAGTACTTC. Amino acid sequence: CASSWLAGGEQYF.

This clone was counted ten times or more. The CDR3 DNA is TGTGCCAGCAGCTTCGTCCCCGGGGAGCTGTTTTTT. Translation gives CASSFVPGELFF. This sequence joins TRBV11-2 and TRBJ2-2; D unresolved. The CDR3 length is 12 residues. CDR1 is SGHAT and CDR2 is FQNNGV in the germline V gene. V was cut by 3 bases and J by 6 bases, with 5 bases left in between. Filled out from reference TRBV11-2 and TRBJ2-2, the complete variable domain reads EAGVAQSPRYKIIEKRQSVAFWCNPISGHATLYWYQQILGQGPKLLIQFQNNGVVDDSQLPKDRFSAERLKGVDSTLKIQPAKLEDSAVYLCASSFVPGELFFGEGSRLTVL.

The chain employs TRBV18 and TRBJ2-2, with TRBD1 as a possible D gene (6 bases). The length of the CDR3 is 13 residues. Looked up from germline, CDR1 is KGHSH and CDR2 is LQKENI. Trimming shortened V by 6 bases and J by 7 bases, and 12 bases separated the two germline ends. CDR3: CASSDGQYGELFF. CDR3 DNA sequence: TGTGCCAGCTCGGATGGACAGTACGGGGAGCTGTTTTTT. The full variable domain, completed using reference TRBV18 and TRBJ2-2, is NAGVMQNPRHLVRRRGQEARLRCSPMKGHSHVYWYRQLPEEGLKFMVYLQKENIIDESGMPKERFSAEFPKEGPSILRIQQVVRGDSAAYFCASSDGQYGELFFGEGSRLTVL.

V and J are TRBV11-2 and TRBJ2-7; D not resolved. Trimming shortened V by 0 bases and J by 4 bases, and 10 bases separated the two germline ends. The CDR3 is 14 residues long. From germline, CDR1 is SGHAT and CDR2 FQNNGV. The CDR3 loop reads CASSLDPYYYEQYF. Written as DNA, the CDR3 is TGTGCCAGCAGCTTAGACCCCTACTATTACGAGCAGTACTTC.

This clone was counted between two and nine times. CDR3 sequence reads: CASSFPWATEQYF. The DNA of the CDR3 is TGTGCCAGCAGCTTCCCTTGGGCCACAGAGCAGTACTTC. This rearrangement joins TRBV5-4 to TRBJ2-7; D gene ambiguous. This CDR3 region has 13 residues. Trimming took 2 bases from V and 7 from J, leaving 13 bases between them. Germline V gene sequence: CDR1 SGHNT, CDR2 YYREEE (reference sequence).

The rearrangement joins TRBV5-1 to TRBJ1-6; D remains ambiguous. Germline-derived CDR1 and CDR2 are SGHRS and YFSETQ. The V and J ends lost 1 base and 6 bases respectively, with 20 bases between them. CDR3 length equals 18 residues. The CDR3 protein is CASSLSEALSVFNSPLHF. CDR3 DNA sequence: TGCGCCAGCAGCTTGTCGGAGGCGCTGTCGGTGTTTAATTCACCCCTCCACTTT.

V is TRBV28 and J is TRBJ1-2; 7 bases are shared with TRBD1. The CDR3 runs 16 residues. CDR1 is MDHEN and CDR2 is SYDVKM in the germline V gene. J lost 0 bases, V lost 5 bases, and 9 bases had no gene match. The CDR3 coding sequence is TGTGCCAGCAGTGGGGGGACAGTATTCTCTAACTATGGCTACACCTTC. It codes for CASSGGTVFSNYGYTF.